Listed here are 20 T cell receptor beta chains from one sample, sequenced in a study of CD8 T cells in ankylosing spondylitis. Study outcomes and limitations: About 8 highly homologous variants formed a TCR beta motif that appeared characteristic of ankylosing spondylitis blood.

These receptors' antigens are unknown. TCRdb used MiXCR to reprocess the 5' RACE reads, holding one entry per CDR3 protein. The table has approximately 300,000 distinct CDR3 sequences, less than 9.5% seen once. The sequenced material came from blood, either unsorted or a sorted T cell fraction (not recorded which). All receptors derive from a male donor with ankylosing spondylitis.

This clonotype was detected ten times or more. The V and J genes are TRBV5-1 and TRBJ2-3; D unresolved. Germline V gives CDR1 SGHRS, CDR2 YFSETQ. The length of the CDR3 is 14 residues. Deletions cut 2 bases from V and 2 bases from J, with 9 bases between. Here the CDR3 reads CASSFLRSTDTQYF. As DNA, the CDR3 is TGCGCCAGCAGCTTTTTGCGCTCCACAGATACGCAGTATTTT.

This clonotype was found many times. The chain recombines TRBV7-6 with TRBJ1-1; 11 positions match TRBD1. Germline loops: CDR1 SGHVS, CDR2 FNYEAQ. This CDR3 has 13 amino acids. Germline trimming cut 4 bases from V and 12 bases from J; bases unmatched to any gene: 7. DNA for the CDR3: TGTGCCAGCAGCTCCGGACAGGGGGCAGCAACTTTCTTT. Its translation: CASSSGQGAATFF.

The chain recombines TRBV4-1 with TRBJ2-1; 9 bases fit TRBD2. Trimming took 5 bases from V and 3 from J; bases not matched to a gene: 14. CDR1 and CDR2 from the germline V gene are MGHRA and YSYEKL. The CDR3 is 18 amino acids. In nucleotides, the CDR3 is TGCGCCAGCAGCTCCACCCGGCGGGAGGGTCGTCGCTACAATGAGCAGTTCTTC. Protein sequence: CASSSTRREGRRYNEQFF.

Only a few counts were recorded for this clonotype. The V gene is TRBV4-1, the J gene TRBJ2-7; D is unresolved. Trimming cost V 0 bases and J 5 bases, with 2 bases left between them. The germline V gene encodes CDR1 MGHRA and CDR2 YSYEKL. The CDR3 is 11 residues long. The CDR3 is CASSQENEQYF. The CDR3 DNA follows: TGCGCCAGCAGCCAAGAAAACGAGCAGTACTTC.

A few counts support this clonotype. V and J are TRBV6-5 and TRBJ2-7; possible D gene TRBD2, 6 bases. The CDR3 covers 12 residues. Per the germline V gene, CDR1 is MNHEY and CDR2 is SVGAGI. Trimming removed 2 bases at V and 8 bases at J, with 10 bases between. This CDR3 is CASSYGGDQQYF. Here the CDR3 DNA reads TGTGCCAGCAGTTACGGCGGGGACCAGCAGTACTTC.

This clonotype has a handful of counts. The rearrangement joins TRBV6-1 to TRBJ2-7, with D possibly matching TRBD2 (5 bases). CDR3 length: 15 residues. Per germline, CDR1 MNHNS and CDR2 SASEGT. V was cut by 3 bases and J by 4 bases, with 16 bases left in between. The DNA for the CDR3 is TGTGCCAGCAGTGATACTACTAGGGCGGTATACGAGCAGTACTTC. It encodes CASSDTTRAVYEQYF.

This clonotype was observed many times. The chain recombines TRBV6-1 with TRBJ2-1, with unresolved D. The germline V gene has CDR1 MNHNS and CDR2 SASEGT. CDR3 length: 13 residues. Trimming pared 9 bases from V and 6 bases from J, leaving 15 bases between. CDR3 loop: CASKTKGLNEQFF. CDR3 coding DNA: TGTGCCAGTAAAACGAAGGGCCTCAATGAGCAGTTCTTC.

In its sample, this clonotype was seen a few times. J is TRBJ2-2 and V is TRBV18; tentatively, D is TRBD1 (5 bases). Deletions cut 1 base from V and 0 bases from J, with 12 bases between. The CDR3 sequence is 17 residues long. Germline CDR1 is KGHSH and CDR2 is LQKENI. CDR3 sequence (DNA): TGTGCCAGCTCACCACGGTCGCAGGGCTCGAACACCGGGGAGCTGTTTTTT. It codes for CASSPRSQGSNTGELFF.

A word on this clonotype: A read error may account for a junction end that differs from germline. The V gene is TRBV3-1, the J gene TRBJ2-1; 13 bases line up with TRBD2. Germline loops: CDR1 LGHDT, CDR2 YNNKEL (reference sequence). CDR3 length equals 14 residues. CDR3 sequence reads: CASGHGLAGVEQFF. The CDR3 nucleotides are TGTGCCAGCGGCCATGGACTAGCGGGAGTTGAGCAGTTCTTC.

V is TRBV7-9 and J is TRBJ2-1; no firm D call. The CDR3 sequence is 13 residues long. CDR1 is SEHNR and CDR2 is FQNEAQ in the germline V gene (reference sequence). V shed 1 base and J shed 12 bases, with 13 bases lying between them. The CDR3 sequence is CASSLVATGVQFF. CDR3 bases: TGTGCCAGCAGCTTAGTGGCCACGGGTGTGCAGTTCTTC. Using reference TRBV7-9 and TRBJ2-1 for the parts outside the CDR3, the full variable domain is DTGVSQNPRHKITKRGQNVTFRCDPISEHNRLYWYRQTLGQGPEFLTYFQNEAQLEKSRLLSDRFSAERPKGSFSTLEIQRTEQGDSAMYLCASSLVATGVQFFGPGTRLTVL.

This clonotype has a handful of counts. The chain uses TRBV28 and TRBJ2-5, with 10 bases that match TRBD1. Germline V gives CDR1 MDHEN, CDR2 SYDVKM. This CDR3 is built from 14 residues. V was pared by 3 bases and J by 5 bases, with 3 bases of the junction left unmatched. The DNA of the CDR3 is TGTGCCAGCAGTTTTGACAGGGGGCAGGAGACCCAGTACTTC. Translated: CASSFDRGQETQYF.

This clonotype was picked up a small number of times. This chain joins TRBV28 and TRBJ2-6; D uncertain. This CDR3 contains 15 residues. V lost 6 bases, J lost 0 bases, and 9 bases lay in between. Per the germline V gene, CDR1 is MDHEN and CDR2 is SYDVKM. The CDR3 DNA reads TGTGCCAGCAGCCCGGACCTCTCTGGGGCCAACGTCCTGACTTTC. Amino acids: CASSPDLSGANVLTF.

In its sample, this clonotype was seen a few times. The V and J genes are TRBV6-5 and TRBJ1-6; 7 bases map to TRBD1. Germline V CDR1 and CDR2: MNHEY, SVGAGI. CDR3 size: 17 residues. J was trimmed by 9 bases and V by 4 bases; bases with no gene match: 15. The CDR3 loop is CASSFIFGQEDSSPLHF. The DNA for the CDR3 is TGTGCCAGCAGTTTCATTTTTGGACAGGAGGATAGTTCACCCCTCCACTTT.

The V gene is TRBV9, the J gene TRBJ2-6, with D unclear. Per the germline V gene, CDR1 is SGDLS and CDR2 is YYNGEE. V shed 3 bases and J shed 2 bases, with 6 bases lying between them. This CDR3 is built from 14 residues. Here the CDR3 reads CASSARTGANVLTF. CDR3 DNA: TGTGCCAGCAGCGCCCGGACTGGGGCCAACGTCCTGACTTTC. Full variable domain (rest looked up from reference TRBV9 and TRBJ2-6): DSGVTQTPKHLITATGQRVTLRCSPRSGDLSVYWYQQSLDQGLQFLIQYYNGEERAKGNILERFSAQQFPDLHSELNLSSLELGDSALYFCASSARTGANVLTFGAGSRLTVL.

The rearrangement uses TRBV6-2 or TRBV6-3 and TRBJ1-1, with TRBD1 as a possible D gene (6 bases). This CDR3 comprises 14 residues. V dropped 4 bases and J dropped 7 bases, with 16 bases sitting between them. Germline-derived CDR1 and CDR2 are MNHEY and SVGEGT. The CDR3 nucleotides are TGTGCCAGCAGTTTTTTTCCCGGGACATTTGAAGCTTTCTTT. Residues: CASSFFPGTFEAFF.

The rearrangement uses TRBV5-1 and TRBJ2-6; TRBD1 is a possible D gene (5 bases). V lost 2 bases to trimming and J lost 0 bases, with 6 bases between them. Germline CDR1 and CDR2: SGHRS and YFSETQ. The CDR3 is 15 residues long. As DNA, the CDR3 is TGCGCCAGCAGCTTTGACAGCTCTGGGGCCAACGTCCTGACTTTC. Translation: CASSFDSSGANVLTF.

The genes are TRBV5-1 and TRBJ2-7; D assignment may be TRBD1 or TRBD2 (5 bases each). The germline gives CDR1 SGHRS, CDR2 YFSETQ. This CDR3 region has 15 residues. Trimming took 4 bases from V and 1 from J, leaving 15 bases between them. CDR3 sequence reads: CASSPRGELSYEQYF. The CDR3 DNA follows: TGCGCCAGCAGCCCAAGGGGAGAACTGTCCTACGAGCAGTACTTC.

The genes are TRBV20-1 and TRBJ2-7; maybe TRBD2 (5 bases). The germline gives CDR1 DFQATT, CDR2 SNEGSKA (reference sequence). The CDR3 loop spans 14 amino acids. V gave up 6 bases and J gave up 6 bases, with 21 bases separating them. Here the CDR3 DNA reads TGCAGTGCGAAAAACCAGCTAGCTAGTTCCGAGCAGTACTTC. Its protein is CSAKNQLASSEQYF.

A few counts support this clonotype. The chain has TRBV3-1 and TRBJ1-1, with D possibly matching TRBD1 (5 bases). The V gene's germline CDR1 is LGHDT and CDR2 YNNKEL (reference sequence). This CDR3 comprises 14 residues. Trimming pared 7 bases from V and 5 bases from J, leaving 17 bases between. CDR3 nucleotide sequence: TGTGCCAGCACTTCGGGAGTAGGGGTTACTGAAGCTTTCTTT. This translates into CASTSGVGVTEAFF.

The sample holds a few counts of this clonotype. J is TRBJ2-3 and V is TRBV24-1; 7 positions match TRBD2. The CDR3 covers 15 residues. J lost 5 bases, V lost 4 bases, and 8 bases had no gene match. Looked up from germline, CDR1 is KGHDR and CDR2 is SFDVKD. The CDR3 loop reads CATSDVGGRGDTQYF. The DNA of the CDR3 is TGTGCCACCAGTGACGTCGGCGGGAGAGGAGATACGCAGTATTTT.